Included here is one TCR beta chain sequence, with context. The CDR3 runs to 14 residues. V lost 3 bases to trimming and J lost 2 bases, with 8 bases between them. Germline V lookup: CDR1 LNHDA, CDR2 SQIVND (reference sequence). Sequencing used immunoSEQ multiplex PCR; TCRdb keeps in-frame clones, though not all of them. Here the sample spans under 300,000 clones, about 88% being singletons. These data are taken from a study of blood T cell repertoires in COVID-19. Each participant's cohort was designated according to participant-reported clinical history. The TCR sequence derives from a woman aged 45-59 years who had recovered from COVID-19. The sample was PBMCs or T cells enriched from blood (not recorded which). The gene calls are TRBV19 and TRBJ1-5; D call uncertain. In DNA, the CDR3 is TGTGCCAGTAGTATTCTCACAGGCAATCAGCCCCAGCATTTT. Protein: CASSILTGNQPQHF.